This paragraph covers one TCR beta chain sequence. What it binds is unknown. The data derive from a study of blood T cells in healthy people across ages. General study results and limits: TCR beta diversity per million T cells fell roughly linearly with age. In these data, TCR beta diversity tracked strongly with naive T cell percentage.

Combining a sample-barcoded 5' primer with a J-beta primer mix, a second PCR ran for roughly 7 to 11 cycles. TCRdb used MiXCR to reprocess the 5' RACE reads, holding one entry per CDR3 protein. The sample lists around 800,000 distinct CDR3 sequences; approximately 24% were seen once. The germline gives CDR1 SGDLS, CDR2 YYNGEE. The CDR3 totals 15 residues. The J segment lost 1 base and the V segment lost 4 bases, leaving 4 bases of the junction unmatched. The sample was also reused in another study, on T cells of mothers and their children.

The sample consisted of blood. V is TRBV9 and J is TRBJ1-4, with 7 bases identical to TRBD1. The source is a boy between 10 and 17 years old in good health. CDR3 sequence: CASSPRDRTNEKLFF. The CDR3 coding sequence is TGTGCCAGCAGCCCCCGGGACAGAACTAATGAAAAACTGTTTTTT.